By sample fraction, the clone carrying this T cell receptor (beta chain) is medium-sized. This sample was taken from a study of OX40 agonist ivuxolimab in advanced cancers. Study-wide background: Males comprised 75% to 90% of the group, whose mean age was approximately 60 years (range 23 to 79).

Generated by immunoSEQ multiplex PCR, the TCRdb table keeps only in-frame clones and is missing some. The sample includes over 15,000 clones, roughly 80% of them seen just once. V dropped 5 bases and J dropped 6 bases, with 16 bases sitting between them. This CDR3 has 15 residues. Looked up from germline, CDR1 is SEHNR and CDR2 is FQNEAQ (reference sequence). The TCR originated in an adult with an advanced solid tumor such as melanoma, head and neck, liver or kidney cancer. The sequences come from CD4+ or CD8+ T cells sorted from blood, collected in a trial of the OX40 agonist ivuxolimab. The J gene is TRBJ1-4, the V gene TRBV7-9; no reliable D call. CDR3 DNA sequence: TGTGCCAGCAGCCCCCTTGGACGGCCCTATGAAAAACTGTTTTTT. Translation: CASSPLGRPYEKLFF.